This is a list of T cell receptor beta chains from one sample in a study of blood T cell repertoires in COVID-19. Measured with immunoSEQ multiplex PCR; TCRdb has only the in-frame clones, and not every one. This sample yields 470,000 or so clones, of which roughly 91% are seen a single time; around 4.5% belongs to the top ten. Sequenced: peripheral blood. The receptors were gathered from a woman aged 25 to 39 with acute or convalescent COVID-19. The CDR3 runs from the conserved cysteine through the conserved F or W. D genes are given only for firm matches. Clone size is shown for a subset of rows, as once, few, many or a class of expanded clone.

d_call,clone_size,v_call,j_call,cdr3_nt,cdr3_aa
.,.,TRBV30,TRBJ1-1,TGTGCCTGGAGGCAGGGAGGGACTGAAGCTTTCTTT,CAWRQGGTEAFF
.,many,TRBV12-3/TRBV12-4,TRBJ1-1,TGTGCCAGCAGTTTGGTGGGGGGGACTGAAGCTTTCTTT,CASSLVGGTEAFF
TRBD1,.,TRBV28,TRBJ1-5,TGTGCCAGCAGTATGGACAGGGGAGTCAATCAGCCCCAGCATTTT,CASSMDRGVNQPQHF
TRBD1,.,TRBV6-5,TRBJ2-1,TGTGCCAGCAGTCCCCGGACAGGGGTGGACAATGAGCAGTTCTTC,CASSPRTGVDNEQFF
TRBD1,.,TRBV11-2,TRBJ2-7,TGTGCCAGCAGCCCACTGACAGGGGTTTTGTACGAGCAGTACTTC,CASSPLTGVLYEQYF
TRBD1,.,TRBV5-5,TRBJ2-2,TGTGCCAGCAGCGGCGGACAGGGTCTGGACACCGGGGAGCTGTTTTTT,CASSGGQGLDTGELFF
.,few,TRBV2,TRBJ1-6,TGTGCCAGCAGTTCTTTAAGCCGAGTCACCCATAATTCACCCCTCCACTTT,CASSSLSRVTHNSPLHF
TRBD1,.,TRBV19,TRBJ2-2,TGTGCCAGTAGTAAAAGGACAGGGGCCCCGAACACCGGGGAGCTGTTTTTT,CASSKRTGAPNTGELFF
.,.,TRBV6-2/TRBV6-3,TRBJ1-1,TGTGCCAGCAGTTACGGGCAGGGCCCAATAAACACTGAAGCTTTCTTT,CASSYGQGPINTEAFF
.,.,TRBV12-5,TRBJ1-6,TGTGCTAGTGGACGCGAAGAATTTTCACCCCTCCACTTT,CASGREEFSPLHF
.,.,TRBV6-1,TRBJ2-2,TGTGCCAGCAGTGAACGTGGGGGAGGCACCGGGGAGCTGTTTTTT,CASSERGGGTGELFF
.,.,TRBV18,TRBJ1-4,TGTGCCAGCTCACCGAGGGGGACTGAAAAACTGTTTTTT,CASSPRGTEKLFF
TRBD2,.,TRBV5-1,TRBJ2-2,TGCGCCAGCAGCGTCTGGGGGGGTCTATACACCGGGGAGCTGTTTTTT,CASSVWGGLYTGELFF
.,.,TRBV6-5,TRBJ1-1,TGTGCCAGCAGACTAGGAAGGAGGAACACTGAAGCTTTCTTT,CASRLGRRNTEAFF
TRBD2,few,TRBV30,TRBJ2-1,TGTGCCTGGAGTGTTGGGGGGGGGAGGGAGCAGTTCTTC,CAWSVGGGREQFF
TRBD2,.,TRBV4-1,TRBJ2-7,TGCGCCAGCAGCCAAGGGAGCGGGGGGGTTTACGAGCAGTACTTC,CASSQGSGGVYEQYF
TRBD1,.,TRBV19,TRBJ1-2,TGTGCCAGTAGTAACGGCCCAGGACAGGGATATGGCTACACCTTC,CASSNGPGQGYGYTF
.,.,TRBV5-5,TRBJ2-1,TGTGCCAGCAGCTCCAATGCGGGGGCAATATACAATGAGCAGTTCTTC,CASSSNAGAIYNEQFF
TRBD1,.,TRBV9,TRBJ2-2,TGTGCCAGCAGCGTAAGAGGACAGGGGGCGTTTGGCGGGGAGCTGTTTTTT,CASSVRGQGAFGGELFF
.,.,TRBV2,TRBJ2-2,TGTGCCAGCAGTAACTCCCTTACCGGGGAGCTGTTTTTT,CASSNSLTGELFF
.,.,TRBV7-6,TRBJ2-3,TGTGCCAGCAGCTTCGAGGGATTTAGCACAGATACGCAGTATTTT,CASSFEGFSTDTQYF
TRBD2,.,TRBV7-2,TRBJ2-7,TGTGCCAGCAGCTTGACGCGGGGGGGCGGCGAGCAGTACTTC,CASSLTRGGGEQYF
.,.,TRBV2,TRBJ2-7,TGTGCCAGCAGTGAACACCCTCCGGGACTCAGTAGGCGCACGATCTACGAGCAGTACTTC,CASSEHPPGLSRRTIYEQYF
TRBD1,.,TRBV28,TRBJ2-7,TGTGCCAGCAGCCCGGGGACAGGGAGAAACTACGAGCAGTACTTC,CASSPGTGRNYEQYF
.,.,TRBV6-5,TRBJ1-2,TGTGCCAGCACCCGACACCACGGGGAGTCGGGCTACACCTTC,CASTRHHGESGYTF
TRBD1,.,TRBV15,TRBJ2-7,TGTGCCACCAGCAGCCGGGACAGGGGCGACGAGCAGTACTTC,CATSSRDRGDEQYF
.,once,TRBV3-1/TRBV3-2,TRBJ2-7,TGTGCCAGCAGCCAAGAAAGAACTTACGAGCAGTACTTC,CASSQERTYEQYF
.,.,TRBV14,TRBJ1-1,TGTGCCAGCAGCCAAGAGCTAATGAACACTGAAGCTTTCTTT,CASSQELMNTEAFF
.,few,TRBV27,TRBJ2-6,TGTGCCAGCAGTTTGGGCCGTAGGAACCCTGGGGCCAACGTCCTGACTTTC,CASSLGRRNPGANVLTF
.,.,TRBV3-1/TRBV3-2,TRBJ2-3,TGTGCCAGCAGCCGCGGCCAGGGCCGCTTCACAGATACGCAGTATTTT,CASSRGQGRFTDTQYF
.,.,TRBV19,TRBJ2-7,TGTGCCAGTAGCGGGTGGCAGACCGAATACGAGCAGTACTTC,CASSGWQTEYEQYF
TRBD1,.,TRBV14,TRBJ1-2,TGTGCCAGCAGCCAAGACAGGGGGGGCTACACCTTC,CASSQDRGGYTF
.,.,TRBV4-2,TRBJ1-4,TGTGCCAGCAGCCAGGATCGAACAGGCCTAACGTTACAAAAACTGTTTTTT,CASSQDRTGLTLQKLFF
.,.,TRBV6-4,TRBJ2-7,TGTGCCAGCAGTGAAAACCCCGGGACTTCCTACGAGCAGTACTTC,CASSENPGTSYEQYF
TRBD1,once,TRBV6-1,TRBJ2-7,TGTGCCAGCAGTGAGTTCGACAGGGGGTTTATGTACGAGCAGTACTTC,CASSEFDRGFMYEQYF
TRBD1,few,TRBV7-8,TRBJ1-1,TGTGCCAGCAGCTCACTTTTTTTAGGGACAGGGTTTGGGAGCAACACTGAAGCTTTCTTT,CASSSLFLGTGFGSNTEAFF
.,.,TRBV24-1,TRBJ2-7,TGTGCCTCCGACAGGATCCACCTCTACGAGCAGTACTTC,CASDRIHLYEQYF
.,.,TRBV7-9,TRBJ2-7,TGTGCCAGCAGCTTGGGCCCCGGATACGAGCAGTACTTC,CASSLGPGYEQYF
.,.,TRBV7-8,TRBJ1-3,TGTGCCAGCGGGGGAGGGGGGGCGGCTGGAAACACCATATATTTT,CASGGGGAAGNTIYF
.,.,TRBV15,TRBJ2-2,TGTGCCACCAGCAGAGCGGAGGCCGGGGAGCTGTTTTTT,CATSRAEAGELFF
.,.,TRBV2,TRBJ1-4,TGTGCCAGCAGTGCCCAGGGTTTTGGTAATGAAAAACTGTTTTTT,CASSAQGFGNEKLFF
.,.,TRBV6-5,TRBJ1-1,TGTGCCAGCAGTCTTCAAGACATCAGCTACACTGAAGCTTTCTTT,CASSLQDISYTEAFF
.,once,TRBV5-1,TRBJ2-3,TGCGCCAGCAGCTTGGTTCAGGGGAGAGATACGCAGTATTTT,CASSLVQGRDTQYF
TRBD2,.,TRBV29-1,TRBJ2-3,TGCAGCGTTGTGTGGGTACTAGCGGGGGGGATCACAGATACGCAGTATTTT,CSVVWVLAGGITDTQYF
.,.,TRBV29-1,TRBJ2-1,TGCAGCGTTGATCCGGACAAATCTGCGACCTACAATGAGCAGTTCTTC,CSVDPDKSATYNEQFF